The 17 T cell receptor beta chains reported below all come from one sample, sequenced in a study of blood T cell repertoires in COVID-19. Using immunoSEQ multiplex PCR, the repertoire was profiled, and TCRdb retains in-frame clones only, with some absent. The sample yields approximately 240,000 clones, 80% to 85% seen once. The sample comprised peripheral blood. The receptors shown here come from a woman aged 25 to 45 who had recovered from COVID-19.

This clone was observed once. The chain recombines TRBV2 with TRBJ2-2; TRBD1 matches at 9 bases. CDR1 SNHLY and CDR2 FYNNEI come from the germline V gene. V was pared by 4 bases and J by 5 bases, with 5 bases of the junction left unmatched. CDR3 length: 15 amino acids. CDR3 loop: CASSVGQGGTGELFF. CDR3 coding DNA: TGTGCCAGCAGTGTGGGACAGGGTGGGACCGGGGAGCTGTTTTTT.

The chain combines TRBV18 with TRBJ2-7; TRBD2 agrees at 7 bases. Germline V gene data show CDR1 as KGHSH and CDR2 as LQKENI. CDR3 size: 14 residues. The V and J ends lost 5 bases and 3 bases, in that order; junction bases with no gene match: 7. CDR3 region: CASSGLGRVYEQYF. CDR3 DNA: TGTGCCAGCTCAGGACTAGGGAGAGTCTACGAGCAGTACTTC.

The rearrangement uses TRBV28 and TRBJ2-7, with 9 bases fitting TRBD2. Germline CDR1 reads MDHEN; CDR2 reads SYDVKM. The CDR3 totals 15 residues. After removal of 7 bases from V and 7 bases from J, the junction contained 14 bases not matched to a gene. CDR3 DNA: TGTGCCAGCACCTCCGGGGCGGGAGGGCCGGGAGAGCAGTACTTC. It translates to CASTSGAGGPGEQYF.

The chain carries TRBV28 and TRBJ2-7; weak D call: TRBD2 (6 bases). The CDR3 has 14 amino acids. V dropped 2 bases and J dropped 2 bases, with 10 bases sitting between them. In germline, CDR1 is MDHEN, CDR2 SYDVKM. The CDR3 reads CASSLAEGAYEQYF. DNA of the CDR3: TGTGCCAGCAGTTTAGCGGAGGGCGCCTACGAGCAGTACTTC.

The gene calls are TRBV19 and TRBJ2-3, with 9 positions matching TRBD2. V shed 3 bases and J 4 bases; nucleotides not matched to a gene: 11. Germline CDR1 is LNHDA and CDR2 is SQIVND (reference sequence). The CDR3 runs to 17 residues. The CDR3 sequence: CASSMSGREGLPDTQYF. CDR3 bases: TGTGCCAGTAGTATGAGCGGGCGGGAGGGCCTCCCAGATACGCAGTATTTT.

The chain links TRBV9 to TRBJ2-7; TRBD2 agrees at 10 bases. CDR3 length: 15 amino acids. The V gene's germline CDR1 is SGDLS and CDR2 YYNGEE. J gave up 1 base and V 5 bases, and 6 bases lay outside the gene matches. CDR3 residues: CASSPLAGASYEQYF. DNA for the CDR3: TGTGCCAGCAGTCCCCTAGCGGGGGCTTCCTACGAGCAGTACTTC.

The chain combines TRBV18 with TRBJ2-1; D unresolved. V was pared by 1 base and J by 5 bases, with 6 bases between. CDR3 length equals 13 residues. The germline V gene encodes CDR1 KGHSH and CDR2 LQKENI. CDR3 sequence reads: CASSPRQDNEQFF. Written as DNA, the CDR3 is TGTGCCAGCTCACCACGCCAGGACAATGAGCAGTTCTTC.

The CDR3 loop is CAWGSTGGTTAFF. The CDR3 coding sequence is TGTGCCTGGGGTAGCACGGGGGGGACGACAGCTTTCTTT. The J gene is TRBJ1-1, the V gene TRBV28; D is perhaps TRBD1 (5 bases). The CDR3 has 13 amino acids. The V gene's germline CDR1 is MDHEN and CDR2 SYDVKM. Trimming shortened V by 11 bases and J by 10 bases, and 23 bases separated the two germline ends.

The chain couples TRBV28 to TRBJ1-6; D gene uncertain. Trimming cost V 3 bases and J 7 bases, with 13 bases left between them. This CDR3 is built from 15 residues. Germline CDR1 reads MDHEN; CDR2 reads SYDVKM. Here the CDR3 reads CASSLAAEGNSPLHF. For the CDR3, the DNA is TGTGCCAGCAGTTTGGCAGCCGAGGGAAATTCACCCCTCCACTTT.

J is TRBJ2-3 and V is TRBV9, with TRBD2 matching over 12 bases. Germline V gene sequence: CDR1 SGDLS, CDR2 YYNGEE. The CDR3 totals 18 residues. V was pared by 4 bases and J by 1 base, with 10 bases of the junction left unmatched. CDR3 loop: CASSFRLAGERGTDTQYF. As DNA, the CDR3 is TGTGCCAGCAGCTTCCGACTAGCGGGAGAGCGGGGCACAGATACGCAGTATTTT.

V gene TRBV18 combines with J gene TRBJ2-3; 12 bases agree with TRBD2. The J segment lost 0 bases and the V segment lost 1 base, leaving 2 bases of the junction unmatched. CDR1 is KGHSH, CDR2 LQKENI, per germline. The CDR3 totals 17 residues. In nucleotides, the CDR3 is TGTGCCAGCTCACCACTAGGACTAGCGGGAAGCACAGATACGCAGTATTTT. Translating gives CASSPLGLAGSTDTQYF.

A few counts support this clone. The same CDR3 arises from other DNA sequences in this sample as well. The chain is built from TRBV29-1 and TRBJ2-7, with TRBD2 identical over 12 bases. The trim removed 1 base at V and 2 bases at J, leaving 3 bases unmatched. The CDR3 has 15 amino acids. Germline lookup yields CDR1 SQVTM and CDR2 ANQGSEA. The CDR3 coding sequence is TGCAGCGTTGAAGCTAGCGGGAGGGGCGCCTACGAGCAGTACTTC. It encodes CSVEASGRGAYEQYF.

The gene calls are TRBV24-1 and TRBJ1-2; no reliable D call. In germline, CDR1 is KGHDR, CDR2 SFDVKD. V lost 0 bases to trimming and J lost 2 bases, with 6 bases between them. This CDR3 region has 14 residues. DNA of the CDR3: TGTGCCACCAGTGATTTGCGGGTGAACTATGGCTACACCTTC. Translating it yields CATSDLRVNYGYTF.

The rearrangement uses TRBV28 and TRBJ2-3; 11 positions match TRBD2. Germline assignment: CDR1 MDHEN and CDR2 SYDVKM. The CDR3 length is 17 residues. The V segment lost 3 bases and the J segment 5 bases; nucleotides outside the gene matches: 10. CDR3 sequence (DNA): TGTGCCAGCAGTTTCGGCTGGCTAGCGGGAGGAGAAGATACGCAGTATTTT. This gives the protein CASSFGWLAGGEDTQYF.

The table lists this clone with a count of one. CDR3 coding DNA: TGTGCCTGGAGTCTTAACAGGGACGGCTACACCTTC. It yields the protein CAWSLNRDGYTF. V usage is TRBV30 and J usage is TRBJ1-2; perhaps TRBD1 as D (6 bases). CDR3 length: 12 residues. V was clipped by 2 bases and J by 8 bases, with 12 bases between them. Germline V gives CDR1 GTSNPN, CDR2 SVGIG (reference sequence).

The V gene is TRBV24-1, the J gene TRBJ2-2; TRBD1 might be the D (6 bases). Germline V CDR1 and CDR2: KGHDR, SFDVKD. The CDR3 is made up of 15 amino acids. Trimming took 2 bases from V and 4 from J, leaving 10 bases between them. Here the CDR3 reads CATSDSQGSTGELFF. The CDR3 DNA follows: TGTGCCACCAGTGATTCCCAGGGGAGCACCGGGGAGCTGTTTTTT.

V gene TRBV2 combines with J gene TRBJ1-5; 9 bases are a match to TRBD1. CDR3 length: 15 residues. CDR1 is SNHLY, CDR2 FYNNEI, per germline. V shed 6 bases, J shed 0 bases, and the junction held 3 bases outside the gene matches. CDR3 nucleotides: TGTGCCAGCAGGGACAGGGGATATAGCAATCAGCCCCAGCATTTT. Translated, it gives CASRDRGYSNQPQHF. The entire variable domain, with the rest obtained from reference TRBV2 and TRBJ1-5, is as follows: EPEVTQTPSHQVTQMGQEVILRCVPISNHLYFYWYRQILGQKVEFLVSFYNNEISEKSEIFDDQFSVERPDGSNFTLKIRSTKLEDSAMYFCASRDRGYSNQPQHFGDGTRLSIL.